A selection of T cell receptor beta chains follows, all from one sample in a study of blood T cell repertoires in COVID-19. Sequenced by immunoSEQ multiplex PCR; TCRdb stores in-frame clones only, minus some. The table shows 110,000 or so clones, with 80% to 90% occurring only once. Sequenced: peripheral blood. Source of these receptors: a woman in her seventies with acute or convalescent COVID-19. The CDR3 runs from the conserved cysteine through the conserved F or W. Fields, in order: clone size, J gene, CDR3 length, V gene, D gene, CDR3 protein, CDR3 DNA. A D gene is named only where the DNA matches it firmly. Some rows have no size entry. The others give once, few or many, or a class for an expanded clone.

abundance: -; j_gene: TRBJ2-5; len: 15; v_gene: TRBV6-1; d_gene: TRBD2; CDR3aa: CASSEAGTSDETQYF; CDR3nt: TGTGCCAGCAGTGAAGCCGGGACTAGCGATGAGACCCAGTACTTC
abundance: -; j_gene: TRBJ2-5; len: 14; v_gene: TRBV27; d_gene: TRBD2; CDR3aa: CASSPGGGQETQYF; CDR3nt: TGTGCCAGCAGTCCCGGGGGGGGCCAAGAGACCCAGTACTTC
abundance: -; j_gene: TRBJ1-5; len: 14; v_gene: TRBV7-2; d_gene: -; CDR3aa: CASSSQGTNQPQHF; CDR3nt: TGTGCCAGCAGCTCGCAGGGAACAAATCAGCCCCAGCATTTT
abundance: -; j_gene: TRBJ1-2; len: 15; v_gene: TRBV9; d_gene: TRBD1; CDR3aa: CASSPGTGEYDGYTF; CDR3nt: TGTGCCAGCAGCCCTGGTACAGGGGAATACGATGGCTACACCTTC
abundance: few; j_gene: TRBJ1-2; len: 13; v_gene: TRBV12-3/TRBV12-4; d_gene: TRBD1; CDR3aa: CASTWDRVYGYTF; CDR3nt: TGTGCCAGCACCTGGGACAGGGTCTATGGCTACACCTTC
abundance: -; j_gene: TRBJ2-7; len: 16; v_gene: TRBV5-6; d_gene: -; CDR3aa: CASSLGGRLGRYEQYF; CDR3nt: TGTGCCAGCAGCTTGGGGGGCAGACTAGGACGGTACGAGCAGTACTTC
abundance: -; j_gene: TRBJ2-1; len: 16; v_gene: TRBV5-1; d_gene: -; CDR3aa: CASSLERGTTYNEQFF; CDR3nt: TGCGCCAGCAGCTTGGAGCGCGGTACCACCTACAATGAGCAGTTCTTC
abundance: -; j_gene: TRBJ1-2; len: 15; v_gene: TRBV19; d_gene: -; CDR3aa: CASSSTSTASYGYTF; CDR3nt: TGTGCCAGTAGCTCCACATCGACTGCCAGCTATGGCTACACCTTC
abundance: -; j_gene: TRBJ1-2; len: 14; v_gene: TRBV19; d_gene: TRBD1; CDR3aa: CASRETGGDYGYTF; CDR3nt: TGTGCCAGTAGAGAGACAGGGGGCGACTATGGCTACACCTTC
abundance: -; j_gene: TRBJ2-5; len: 13; v_gene: TRBV19; d_gene: -; CDR3aa: CASTEAGRETQYF; CDR3nt: TGTGCCAGTACGGAAGCAGGGCGAGAGACCCAGTACTTC
abundance: -; j_gene: TRBJ2-7; len: 14; v_gene: TRBV18; d_gene: TRBD1; CDR3aa: CASSPGQDFGEQYF; CDR3nt: TGTGCCAGCTCACCAGGACAGGACTTCGGGGAGCAGTACTTC
abundance: -; j_gene: TRBJ2-3; len: 14; v_gene: TRBV3-1/TRBV3-2; d_gene: -; CDR3aa: CASSPGLSTDTQYF; CDR3nt: TGTGCCAGCAGCCCGGGACTGAGCACAGATACGCAGTATTTT
abundance: few; j_gene: TRBJ1-5; len: 15; v_gene: TRBV5-8; d_gene: TRBD1; CDR3aa: CASSLTRDRGQPQHF; CDR3nt: TGTGCCAGCAGCTTGACGCGGGACAGGGGCCAGCCCCAGCATTTT
abundance: -; j_gene: TRBJ1-4; len: 15; v_gene: TRBV27; d_gene: TRBD1; CDR3aa: CASSSWGQGNEKLFF; CDR3nt: TGTGCCAGCAGTTCCTGGGGACAGGGTAATGAAAAACTGTTTTTT
abundance: -; j_gene: TRBJ2-7; len: 17; v_gene: TRBV19; d_gene: -; CDR3aa: CASSIRSTEGTNYEQYF; CDR3nt: TGTGCCAGTAGTATAAGATCGACGGAGGGAACGAATTACGAGCAGTACTTC
abundance: -; j_gene: TRBJ1-3; len: 14; v_gene: TRBV6-6; d_gene: -; CDR3aa: CASSPSLSGNTIYF; CDR3nt: TGTGCCAGCAGCCCCAGTCTCTCTGGAAACACCATATATTTT
abundance: -; j_gene: TRBJ2-7; len: 15; v_gene: TRBV30; d_gene: TRBD1; CDR3aa: CAWSLGTGLSYEQYF; CDR3nt: TGTGCCTGGAGTCTCGGGACAGGGTTATCCTACGAGCAGTACTTC
abundance: -; j_gene: TRBJ2-7; len: 15; v_gene: TRBV18; d_gene: TRBD1; CDR3aa: CASSPPGQGVGEQYF; CDR3nt: TGTGCCAGCTCACCACCGGGACAGGGAGTAGGCGAGCAGTACTTC
abundance: -; j_gene: TRBJ2-3; len: 15; v_gene: TRBV7-9; d_gene: TRBD2; CDR3aa: CASSLVAGGTDTQYF; CDR3nt: TGTGCCAGCAGCTTGGTGGCGGGAGGCACAGATACGCAGTATTTT